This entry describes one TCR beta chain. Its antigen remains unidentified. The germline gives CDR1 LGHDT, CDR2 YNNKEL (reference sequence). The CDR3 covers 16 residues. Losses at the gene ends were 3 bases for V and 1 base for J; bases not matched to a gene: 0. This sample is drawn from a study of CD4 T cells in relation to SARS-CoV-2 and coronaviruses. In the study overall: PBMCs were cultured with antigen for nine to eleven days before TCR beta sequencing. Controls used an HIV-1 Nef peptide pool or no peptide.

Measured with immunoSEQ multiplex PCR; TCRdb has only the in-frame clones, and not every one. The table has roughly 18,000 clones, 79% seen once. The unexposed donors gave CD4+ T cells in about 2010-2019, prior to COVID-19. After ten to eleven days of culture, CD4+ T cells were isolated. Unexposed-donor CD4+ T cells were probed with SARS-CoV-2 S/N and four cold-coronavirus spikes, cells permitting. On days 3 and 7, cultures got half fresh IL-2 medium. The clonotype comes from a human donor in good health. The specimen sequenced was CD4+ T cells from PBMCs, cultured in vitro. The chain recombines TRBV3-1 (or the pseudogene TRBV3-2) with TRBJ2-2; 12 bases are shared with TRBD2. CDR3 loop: CASSQTSGRNTGELFF. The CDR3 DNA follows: TGTGCCAGCAGCCAGACTAGCGGGAGGAACACCGGGGAGCTGTTTTTT.